Included here is one T cell receptor beta chain sequence, with context. Germline V gene data show CDR1 as SNHLY and CDR2 as FYNNEI. V lost 8 bases, J lost 4 bases, and 6 bases stayed unmatched. The CDR3 consists of 14 residues. This specimen belongs to a study of T cells in tuberculosis. Sequencing was performed with immunoSEQ multiplex PCR; in TCRdb, only in-frame clones are kept and a portion is missing. The data hold more than 35,000 clones, with over 90% observed a single time. The sample was PBMCs. V is TRBV2 and J is TRBJ1-5, with 9 bases lining up with TRBD1. The clonotype was recovered from a donor aged 10-29 years with latent tuberculosis or without tuberculosis infection. The CDR3 spells CASGGTGINQPQHF. CDR3 nucleotides: TGTGCCAGCGGCGGGACAGGGATTAATCAGCCCCAGCATTTT.